Listed here are 12 T cell receptor beta chains from one sample, sequenced in a study of cytomegalovirus exposure and HLA in healthy donors. PCR involved 60 Vbeta and 13 Jbeta primers. Clones were sequenced by immunoSEQ multiplex PCR, and TCRdb holds only the in-frame ones, with some missing. The sample totals about 72,000 clones; its top ten clones hold 4% to 5.5%. The sequenced sample was PBMCs. The receptor source for this set is a middle-aged woman in good health and CMV-seropositive.

The chain recombines TRBV15 with TRBJ1-5, with 10 bases fitting TRBD1. The J segment lost 5 bases and the V segment lost 0 bases, leaving 10 bases of the junction unmatched. CDR1 is LNHNV and CDR2 is YYDKDF in the germline V gene (reference sequence). This CDR3 has 18 amino acids. CDR3 nucleotides: TGTGCCACCAGCAGAGATCTAATGACAGGGGGCACGGATCAGCCCCAGCATTTT. Translating gives CATSRDLMTGGTDQPQHF.

The chain links TRBV4-3 to TRBJ2-2, with no clear D. The V and J ends lost 4 bases and 1 base respectively, with 10 bases between them. The CDR3 totals 15 residues. Germline V CDR1 and CDR2: LGHNA, YSLEER. The CDR3 nucleotides are TGCGCCAGCAGCCTCGAATTTAGGAACACCGGGGAGCTGTTTTTT. This sequence encodes CASSLEFRNTGELFF.

This chain links TRBV2 with TRBJ2-3; D possibly corresponds to TRBD1 (6 bases). This CDR3 has 17 residues. Germline loops: CDR1 SNHLY, CDR2 FYNNEI. V dropped 2 bases and J dropped 4 bases, with 19 bases sitting between them. Written as DNA, the CDR3 is TGTGCCAGCAGTGAACGTTCGGTCAGGGGATCGGCAGATACGCAGTATTTT. Protein: CASSERSVRGSADTQYF.

This chain joins TRBV19 and TRBJ2-7; 8 positions agree with TRBD1. The V gene's germline CDR1 is LNHDA and CDR2 SQIVND (reference sequence). This CDR3 has 16 residues. V gave up 4 bases and J gave up 2 bases; unmatched junction bases: 10. The CDR3 spells CASSSIEGQDPYEQYF. CDR3 sequence (DNA): TGTGCCAGTAGTAGTATTGAGGGACAGGACCCCTACGAGCAGTACTTC.

V is TRBV19 and J is TRBJ1-3; D ambiguous. The germline V and J ends were trimmed by 2 bases and 2 bases, with 7 bases remaining between them. Germline V lookup: CDR1 LNHDA, CDR2 SQIVND (reference sequence). The CDR3 sequence is 14 residues long. The CDR3 protein is CASSITAAGNTIYF. CDR3 nucleotide sequence: TGTGCCAGTAGTATAACAGCAGCTGGAAACACCATATATTTT.

V usage is TRBV7-3 and J usage is TRBJ1-1; D call uncertain. CDR3 length: 14 amino acids. Per the germline V gene, CDR1 is SGHTA and CDR2 is FQGTGA. Trimming cost V 7 bases and J 5 bases, with 17 bases left between them. CDR3 protein: CASKWSGDGTEAFF. The CDR3 coding sequence is TGTGCCAGCAAATGGAGCGGAGATGGGACTGAAGCTTTCTTT.

The chain couples TRBV27 to TRBJ2-2, with D possibly being TRBD1 (6 bases). CDR3 length equals 16 residues. Between the trimmed V and J ends, which lost 2 bases and 5 bases, there was a span of 15 bases. Germline CDR1 MNHEY, CDR2 SMNVEV (reference sequence). The CDR3 bases are TGTGCCAGCAGTTTACACAGGGCATTGAGTACCGGGGAGCTGTTTTTT. This encodes CASSLHRALSTGELFF.

The chain employs TRBV6-4 and TRBJ2-3, with 10 bases matching TRBD2. The CDR3 length is 15 residues. J was trimmed by 5 bases and V by 6 bases; bases with no gene match: 8. Germline CDR1 and CDR2: MRHNA and SNTAGT. CDR3 sequence: CASSASSGGGDTQYF. The CDR3 DNA reads TGTGCCAGCAGCGCTTCTAGCGGGGGAGGAGATACGCAGTATTTT.

The chain couples TRBV7-2 to TRBJ2-3, with 9 bases matching TRBD1. From germline, CDR1 is SGHTA and CDR2 FQGNSA. The CDR3 runs 15 residues. J gave up 7 bases and V 5 bases, and 10 bases lay outside the gene matches. This CDR3 reads CASSPGDREPNTQYF. The DNA for the CDR3 is TGTGCCAGCAGCCCAGGGGACAGGGAACCTAATACGCAGTATTTT.

The rearrangement joins TRBV4-1 to TRBJ1-1; possibly TRBD1 for D (5 bases). CDR3 length: 16 amino acids. Trimming left V 0 bases short and J 1 base short, with 12 bases between. Germline CDR1 is MGHRA and CDR2 is YSYEKL. Here the CDR3 reads CASSQEGGERNTEAFF. Written as DNA, the CDR3 is TGCGCCAGCAGCCAAGAGGGGGGGGAAAGGAACACTGAAGCTTTCTTT.

The chain recombines TRBV5-5 with TRBJ2-7; the match to TRBD2 covers 10 bases. Looked up from germline, CDR1 is SGHKS and CDR2 is YYEKEE (reference sequence). V shed 0 bases, J shed 0 bases, and the junction held 3 bases outside the gene matches. The CDR3 is 16 amino acids. CDR3 protein: CASSLVAGGISYEQYF. For the CDR3, the DNA is TGTGCCAGCAGCTTGGTAGCGGGGGGCATCTCCTACGAGCAGTACTTC.

The V and J genes are TRBV14 and TRBJ1-1; D uncertain. Trimming took off 4 bases at V and 6 bases at J, with 9 bases between the two ends. The CDR3 has 12 amino acids. From germline, CDR1 is SGHDN and CDR2 FVKESK. CDR3 DNA sequence: TGTGCCAGCAGCCCTCACCGAGCTGAAGCTTTCTTT. Its translation: CASSPHRAEAFF.